The 12 T cell receptor beta chains presented below share a single source sample, sequenced in a study of shared clonotypes between healthy human individuals. Sequenced by immunoSEQ multiplex PCR; TCRdb stores in-frame clones only, minus some. The sample records millions of clones, about 95% being singletons. CD45RO-negative, CCR7-selected cells formed the naive CD8 fraction, which excluded terminally differentiated effector memory CD45RA+ cells. The sequenced material came from naive CD8+ T cells sorted from blood. The origin of the receptors is a man younger than 35 in good health.

The V gene is TRBV18, the J gene TRBJ2-7; TRBD1 matches 7 bases. This CDR3 spans 14 amino acids. The V segment lost 6 bases and the J segment 2 bases; nucleotides outside the gene matches: 7. The germline gives CDR1 KGHSH, CDR2 LQKENI. DNA of the CDR3: TGTGCCAGCTCGTTCCGGGACAGAGCCTACGAGCAGTACTTC. Protein: CASSFRDRAYEQYF. Supplemented by reference TRBV18 and TRBJ2-7, the full variable domain reads NAGVMQNPRHLVRRRGQEARLRCSPMKGHSHVYWYRQLPEEGLKFMVYLQKENIIDESGMPKERFSAEFPKEGPSILRIQQVVRGDSAAYFCASSFRDRAYEQYFGPGTRLTVT.

This clone was detected once. The rearrangement uses TRBV2 and TRBJ2-3; 7 bases line up with TRBD2. Germline V gene lookup returns CDR1 SNHLY and CDR2 FYNNEI. The CDR3 extends over 17 amino acids. V was clipped by 7 bases and J by 2 bases; unmatched bases: 15. The CDR3 sequence is CASTEEGRGTYTDTQYF. The CDR3, as DNA: TGTGCCAGCACCGAGGAGGGGCGGGGGACCTACACAGATACGCAGTATTTT. Combining the CDR3 with reference TRBV2 and TRBJ2-3 gives the whole variable domain EPEVTQTPSHQVTQMGQEVILRCVPISNHLYFYWYRQILGQKVEFLVSFYNNEISEKSEIFDDQFSVERPDGSNFTLKIRSTKLEDSAMYFCASTEEGRGTYTDTQYFGPGTRLTVL.

V is TRBV13 and J is TRBJ1-6; D is perhaps TRBD1 (5 bases). The CDR3 totals 13 residues. V lost 5 bases to trimming and J lost 10 bases, with 12 bases between them. CDR1 is PRHDT, CDR2 FYEKMQ, per germline (reference sequence). The CDR3 region is CASSPDTRSPLHF. The CDR3 DNA reads as TGTGCCAGCAGCCCGGACACAAGATCACCCCTCCACTTT.

Details on this clone: Other DNA variants within this sample encode the same CDR3. The gene calls are TRBV19 and TRBJ1-1; D gene ambiguous. The CDR3 length is 12 residues. The germline CDR1 and CDR2 sequences are LNHDA and SQIVND (reference sequence). Trimming cost V 6 bases and J 1 base, with 6 bases left between them. CDR3 coding DNA: TGTGCCAGTAGCACGGCGAACACTGAAGCTTTCTTT. Translated: CASSTANTEAFF.

The chain couples TRBV27 to TRBJ1-2; 7 bases align to TRBD1. The CDR3 is 17 residues long. V gave up 5 bases and J gave up 8 bases; unmatched junction bases: 20. Germline lookup yields CDR1 MNHEY and CDR2 SMNVEV (reference sequence). For the CDR3, the DNA is TGTGCCAGCAGTCACAATCTCCTGGGACAGATCTTGGGAGGCTACACCTTC. It codes for CASSHNLLGQILGGYTF.

The chain employs TRBV19 and TRBJ1-2; the match to TRBD1 covers 7 bases. The ends lost 7 bases at V and 3 bases at J; junction bases unmatched: 14. CDR1 is LNHDA, CDR2 SQIVND, per germline (reference sequence). The CDR3 loop spans 16 amino acids. The CDR3 region has the DNA TGTGCCAGTACTCTCTTCGGAGGGGGCGCGGACTATGGCTACACCTTC. Amino acid sequence: CASTLFGGGADYGYTF.

The V call is TRBV7-9, the J call TRBJ1-2, with TRBD1 matching 10 bases. Germline-derived CDR1 and CDR2 are SEHNR and FQNEAQ (reference sequence). The CDR3 consists of 15 residues. Trimming cost V 5 bases and J 6 bases; bases outside gene matches: 9. The CDR3 sequence is CASSPTGGPSDGYTF. The DNA of the CDR3 is TGTGCCAGCAGCCCGACAGGGGGCCCCTCGGATGGCTACACCTTC. Complete variable domain (other parts from reference TRBV7-9 and TRBJ1-2): DTGVSQNPRHKITKRGQNVTFRCDPISEHNRLYWYRQTLGQGPEFLTYFQNEAQLEKSRLLSDRFSAERPKGSFSTLEIQRTEQGDSAMYLCASSPTGGPSDGYTFGSGTRLTVV.

The chain joins TRBV10-3 to TRBJ2-2, with 10 bases lining up with TRBD2. Unmatched junction bases numbered 4, after V lost 8 bases and J lost 4 bases. The CDR3 consists of 14 residues. Germline CDR1 ENHRY, CDR2 SYGVKD. This CDR3 is CAIEREGTTGELFF. CDR3 DNA: TGTGCCATCGAGCGGGAGGGCACCACCGGGGAGCTGTTTTTT.

The chain joins TRBV12-5 to TRBJ2-7; TRBD1 aligns across 8 bases. Germline trimming cut 4 bases from V and 3 bases from J; bases unmatched to any gene: 11. This CDR3 region has 16 residues. CDR1 and CDR2 from the germline V gene are LGHNT and FRNRAP. The CDR3 sequence is CASGSARTGNNYEQYF. The CDR3 coding sequence is TGTGCTAGTGGTTCTGCCAGGACAGGGAATAACTACGAGCAGTACTTC.

The rearrangement joins TRBV6-6 to TRBJ1-1; the match to TRBD1 covers 9 bases. V shed 7 bases, J shed 1 base, and the junction held 7 bases outside the gene matches. Germline V gene sequence: CDR1 MNHNY, CDR2 SVGAGI (reference sequence). The CDR3 totals 15 residues. DNA for the CDR3: TGTGCCAGCATCCTAACAGGGGGCTCGAACACTGAAGCTTTCTTT. Its protein is CASILTGGSNTEAFF.

The V and J genes are TRBV9 and TRBJ2-7, with 11 bases matching TRBD1. After removal of 0 bases from V and 5 bases from J, the junction contained 4 bases not matched to a gene. This CDR3 is 15 amino acids long. Germline-derived CDR1 and CDR2 are SGDLS and YYNGEE. The CDR3: CASSVEGTGGDEQYF. In DNA, the CDR3 is TGTGCCAGCAGCGTAGAAGGGACAGGGGGAGACGAGCAGTACTTC.

V and J are TRBV4-1 and TRBJ2-1; D is possibly TRBD1 or TRBD2 (5 bases each). Germline loops: CDR1 MGHRA, CDR2 YSYEKL. This CDR3 region has 11 residues. Trimming removed 6 bases at V and 9 bases at J, with 9 bases between. The CDR3 protein is CASRNGGEQFF. The CDR3 nucleotides are TGCGCCAGCAGGAATGGGGGTGAGCAGTTCTTC.